The T cell receptor beta chain described here comes from a study of cytotoxic CD8 clonotypes in ibrutinib-treated CLL. Study outcomes and limitations: Rising at ibrutinib response, clonality subsequently fell back toward baseline at progression.

Produced via immunoSEQ multiplex PCR; TCRdb's table is partial and in-frame only. Of approximately 100,000 clones in the sample, more than 55% were seen once. A remark on this clone: Its antigen is unknown.

The TCR comes from a human donor with chronic lymphocytic leukemia. Source: PBMCs, taken after 24 months of ibrutinib treatment.

In nucleotides, the CDR3 is TGTGCCAGCAGTCTCACAGGGAACACTGAAGCTTTCTTT. This gives the protein CASSLTGNTEAFF. V usage is TRBV28 and J usage is TRBJ1-1, with D maybe TRBD1 (5 bases). Germline values: CDR1 MDHEN, CDR2 SYDVKM. The V gene lost 5 bases and the J gene lost 1 base, with 8 bases spanning the gap. This CDR3 is built from 13 residues.